This T cell receptor beta chain was recovered during a study of blood T cells in healthy people across ages. General study findings and limits: Compared with aged donors, long-lived donors showed fewer expanded clones, suggesting selection.

This clonotype was counted between two and nine times. The antigen is not known. Then a second PCR, running about 6 to 11 cycles, was carried out with a sample-barcoded 5' primer and a J-beta primer mix. TCRdb called the 5' RACE reads again in MiXCR, with one record for every CDR3 protein. Among 270,000 or so distinct CDR3 sequences, roughly a quarter were seen once, and the ten largest hold approximately 30%. Healthy individuals of Caucasian origin from Russia, aged 6 to 90, served as donors. The sequence was collected from a woman aged 70 to 79 in good health. Sequencing was carried out using blood.

In nucleotides, the CDR3 is TGTGCCAGCAGCTTGTGGGACTCCTACTCCTACGAGCAGTACTTC. It encodes CASSLWDSYSYEQYF. The chain joins TRBV5-6 to TRBJ2-7, with D tentatively TRBD2 (6 bases). CDR3 length: 15 amino acids. Trimming removed 1 base at V and 0 bases at J, with 11 bases between. Looked up from germline, CDR1 is SGHDT and CDR2 is YYEEEE.